Shown below are 7 T cell receptor beta chains from a single sample sequenced in a study of T cell repertoires in cytomegalovirus infection. TCRdb reprocessed the reads with MiXCR, giving one entry per CDR3 protein. The repertoire holds about 920,000 distinct CDR3 sequences, approximately 30% seen once, with 13% in the top ten. These TCRs are of unknown antigen specificity. The sequenced sample was cultured CD8+ T cells from PBMCs, obtained from culture after CMV antigen stimulation. All receptors derive from a human donor in good health (CMV status not recorded). Some clones in this sample may be carry-over from other donors' samples.

V gene TRBV4-2 combines with J gene TRBJ1-6; D is perhaps TRBD1 (6 bases). With 0 bases removed from V and 6 bases from J, the gap between germline ends came to 15 bases. CDR1 and CDR2 (germline): LGHNA, YNFKEQ. The CDR3 spans 17 residues. CDR3 sequence: CASSQDGRGKGNSPLHF. The CDR3 DNA reads as TGTGCCAGCAGCCAAGATGGCAGGGGTAAGGGTAATTCACCCCTCCACTTT.

This clonotype was seen a handful of times. The chain combines TRBV29-1 with TRBJ2-1; no clear D. This CDR3 is 11 amino acids long. Looked up from germline, CDR1 is SQVTM and CDR2 is ANQGSEA. V lost 4 bases and J 6 bases, leaving 7 bases between the germline ends. Here the CDR3 reads CSVVASNEQFF. The CDR3 nucleotides read TGCAGCGTTGTCGCGAGCAATGAGCAGTTCTTC.

This clonotype was picked up a small number of times. The genes are TRBV11-2 and TRBJ2-1; 12 bases are a match to TRBD2. The germline gives CDR1 SGHAT, CDR2 FQNNGV. This CDR3 is built from 16 residues. The junction had 8 bases not matched to a gene; V was cut back by 1 base and J by 10 bases. The CDR3 DNA sequence: TGTGCCAGCAGCTTAGTCTGGACTAGCGGGGAGAGGGAGCAGTTCTTC. Its protein product is CASSLVWTSGEREQFF.

This clonotype came up many times. V is TRBV25-1 and J is TRBJ2-2, with 11 bases aligning to TRBD2. The CDR3 length is 16 residues. V lost 4 bases, J lost 0 bases, and 1 base stayed unmatched. CDR1 and CDR2 from the germline V gene are MGHDK and SYGVNS. CDR3 protein: CASSVTSGANTGELFF. The DNA of the CDR3 is TGTGCCAGCAGTGTGACTAGCGGGGCGAACACCGGGGAGCTGTTTTTT.

This clonotype was detected a few times. The chain employs TRBV2 and TRBJ2-2, with D unclear. Per the germline V gene, CDR1 is SNHLY and CDR2 is FYNNEI. The V gene lost 2 bases and the J gene lost 11 bases, with 9 bases spanning the gap. The CDR3 extends over 12 amino acids. The CDR3 protein is CASSEFQSELFF. In DNA form, the CDR3 reads TGTGCCAGCAGTGAATTTCAAAGCGAGCTGTTTTTT.

The sample holds a few counts of this clonotype. The gene calls are TRBV7-8 and TRBJ2-3; D ambiguous. Germline loops: CDR1 SGHVS, CDR2 FQNEAQ. V lost 3 bases and J 1 base, leaving 11 bases between the germline ends. This CDR3 contains 15 residues. The CDR3 loop reads CASSFGPSGTDTQYF. CDR3 DNA sequence: TGTGCCAGCAGCTTCGGACCCTCCGGCACAGATACGCAGTATTTT.

This clonotype has a count of ten or more. V and J are TRBV6-2 or TRBV6-3 and TRBJ1-2, with 9 bases identical to TRBD1. Trimming took 6 bases from V and 4 from J; bases not matched to a gene: 12. Germline V gene sequence: CDR1 MNHEY, CDR2 SVGEGT. CDR3 size: 16 residues. Written as DNA, the CDR3 is TGTGCCAGCAGCCAATTTCCGGGACAGGGACGCTATGGCTACACCTTC. Its protein product is CASSQFPGQGRYGYTF.